Listed below are T cell receptor beta chains from one sample, sequenced in a study of blood T cell repertoires in COVID-19. Only in-frame clones appear in the TCRdb table, and some are missing; sequencing was by immunoSEQ multiplex PCR. Of about 110,000 clones in the sample, around 82% were seen once. Material for sequencing was peripheral blood. The source of these receptors is a human donor in a cohort sampled during active or convalescent COVID-19. The CDR3 runs from the conserved cysteine through the conserved F or W. Not all rows give a size; the values are once, few, many and, for expanded clones, a class.

>.|TRBV15|TRBJ1-5
CATSRSFGSNQPQHF
>.|TRBV7-2|TRBJ2-1
CASSYNSYNEQFF
>.|TRBV15|TRBJ1-2
CATSRGPTANYGYTF
>.|TRBV10-3|TRBJ1-1
CAIRFGQGAEAFF
>.|TRBV11-3|TRBJ1-2
CASSFTGGPGYTF
>.|TRBV19|TRBJ1-2
CASSMVAGATYGYTF
>.|TRBV27|TRBJ2-7
CASSLSASGRANEQYF
>.|TRBV7-2|TRBJ2-7
CASSFTGGSSYEQYF
>.|TRBV27|TRBJ1-6
CASDAVGGAVSPLHF
>.|TRBV21-1|TRBJ1-5
CASSTLTKDTAPSQPQHF
>many|TRBV9|TRBJ1-2
CASSVGDRGYDYGYTF
>.|TRBV30|TRBJ1-5
CAWSRQGNQPQHF
>.|TRBV9|TRBJ1-4
CASSVTGGTNEKLFF
>.|TRBV7-3|TRBJ2-1
CASSSGLALAYNEQFF
>few|TRBV13|TRBJ1-2
CASSSDRFYGYTF
>few|TRBV2|TRBJ2-7
CASKTSGRATYEQYF